This T cell receptor (beta chain) was sequenced during a study of monozygotic twins with cystic fibrosis. Study-level background: Around 3 micrograms of fragmented DNA underwent 15 PCR cycles for library preparation. The study's findings and limits: No link emerged between shared CDR3 counts and age, concordance or severity. In 13 of 16 pairs, V gene usage was closest to the co-twin's. The repertoire was suggested to be naive-dominated, clonality median approximately 0.0098.

Germline V gives CDR1 KGHSY, CDR2 FQNENV. The CDR3 sequence is 15 residues long. V lost 0 bases to trimming and J lost 4 bases, with 12 bases between them. Worth noting for this clone: What it binds is unknown.

Clones were sequenced by immunoSEQ multiplex PCR, and TCRdb holds only the in-frame ones, with some missing. The top ten clones hold approximately 1.8% of a sample with over 15,000 clones, approximately 97% of them seen once. The V call is TRBV16, the J call TRBJ1-1; D perhaps matches TRBD1 (5 bases). Specimen: blood. The receptor was isolated from a woman aged 25-40 years with cystic fibrosis. This CDR3 reads CASSQSGRGGTEAFF. DNA of the CDR3: TGTGCCAGCAGCCAATCAGGGAGGGGAGGCACTGAAGCTTTCTTT.